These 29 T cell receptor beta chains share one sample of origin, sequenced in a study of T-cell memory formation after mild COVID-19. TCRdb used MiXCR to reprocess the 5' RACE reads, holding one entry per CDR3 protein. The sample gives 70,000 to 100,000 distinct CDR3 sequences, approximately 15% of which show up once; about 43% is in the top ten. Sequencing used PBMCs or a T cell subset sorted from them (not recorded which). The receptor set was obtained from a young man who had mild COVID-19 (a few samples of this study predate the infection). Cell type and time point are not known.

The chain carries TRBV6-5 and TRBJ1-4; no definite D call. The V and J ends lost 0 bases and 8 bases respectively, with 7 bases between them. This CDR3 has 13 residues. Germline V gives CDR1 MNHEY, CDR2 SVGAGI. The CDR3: CASSYSDGEKLFF. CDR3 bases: TGTGCCAGCAGTTACTCTGACGGGGAAAAACTGTTTTTT.

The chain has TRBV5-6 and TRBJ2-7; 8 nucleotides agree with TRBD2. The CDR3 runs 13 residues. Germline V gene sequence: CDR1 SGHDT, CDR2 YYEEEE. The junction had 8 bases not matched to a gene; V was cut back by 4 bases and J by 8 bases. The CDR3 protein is CASSLGGARKQYV. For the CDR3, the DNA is TGTGCCAGCAGCCTCGGGGGGGCCCGGAAGCAGTACGTC.

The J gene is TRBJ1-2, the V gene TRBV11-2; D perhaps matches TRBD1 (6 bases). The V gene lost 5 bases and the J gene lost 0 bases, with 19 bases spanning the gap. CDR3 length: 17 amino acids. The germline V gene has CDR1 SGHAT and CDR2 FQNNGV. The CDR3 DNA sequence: TGTGCCAGCAGCAGAGCGCAGGGGACCCCATCTAACTATGGCTACACCTTC. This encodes CASSRAQGTPSNYGYTF.

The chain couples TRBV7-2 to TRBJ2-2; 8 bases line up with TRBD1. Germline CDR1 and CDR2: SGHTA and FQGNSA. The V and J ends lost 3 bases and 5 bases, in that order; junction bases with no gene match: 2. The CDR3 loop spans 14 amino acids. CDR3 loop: CASSFQGATGELFF. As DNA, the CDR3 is TGTGCCAGCAGCTTCCAGGGGGCTACCGGGGAGCTGTTTTTT.

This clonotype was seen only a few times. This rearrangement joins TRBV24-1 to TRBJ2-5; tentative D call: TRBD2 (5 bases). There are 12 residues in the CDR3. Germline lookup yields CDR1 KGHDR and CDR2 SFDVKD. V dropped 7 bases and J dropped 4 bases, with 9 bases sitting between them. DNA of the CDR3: TGTGCCACCAGGGCCGGGATAGAGACCCAGTACTTC. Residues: CATRAGIETQYF.

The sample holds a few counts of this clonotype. In DNA, the CDR3 is TGTGCCAGCAGGCCGGGTGCAGCAGTGAGCACTGAAGCTTTCTTT. Its protein product is CASRPGAAVSTEAFF. V usage is TRBV7-2 and J usage is TRBJ1-1, with D unresolved. This CDR3 region has 15 residues. The V end was cut by 6 bases, the J end by 4 bases, with 18 bases between. CDR1 and CDR2 from the germline V gene are SGHTA and FQGNSA.

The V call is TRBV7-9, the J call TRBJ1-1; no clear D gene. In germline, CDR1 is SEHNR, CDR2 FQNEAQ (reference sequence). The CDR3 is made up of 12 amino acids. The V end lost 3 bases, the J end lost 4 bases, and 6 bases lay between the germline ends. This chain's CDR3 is CASSFISTEAFF. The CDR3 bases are TGTGCCAGCAGCTTCATAAGCACTGAAGCTTTCTTT. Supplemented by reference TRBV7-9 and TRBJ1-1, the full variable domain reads DTGVSQNPRHKITKRGQNVTFRCDPISEHNRLYWYRQTLGQGPEFLTYFQNEAQLEKSRLLSDRFSAERPKGSFSTLEIQRTEQGDSAMYLCASSFISTEAFFGQGTRLTVV.

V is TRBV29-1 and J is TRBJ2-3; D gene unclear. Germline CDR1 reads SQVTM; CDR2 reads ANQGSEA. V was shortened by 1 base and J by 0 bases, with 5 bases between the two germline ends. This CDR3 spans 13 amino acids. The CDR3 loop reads CSVEGDSTDTQYF. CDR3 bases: TGCAGCGTTGAAGGTGATAGCACAGATACGCAGTATTTT.

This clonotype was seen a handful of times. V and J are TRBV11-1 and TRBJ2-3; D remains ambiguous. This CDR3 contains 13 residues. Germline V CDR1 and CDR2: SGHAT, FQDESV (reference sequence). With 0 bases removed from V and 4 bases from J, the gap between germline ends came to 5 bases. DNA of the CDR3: TGTGCCAGCAGCTTAGCGCAGGCAGATACGCAGTATTTT. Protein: CASSLAQADTQYF.

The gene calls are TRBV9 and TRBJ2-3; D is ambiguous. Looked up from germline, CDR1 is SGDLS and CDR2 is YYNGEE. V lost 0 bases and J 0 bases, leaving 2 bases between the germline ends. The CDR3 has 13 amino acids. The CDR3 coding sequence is TGTGCCAGCAGCGTAGTGAGCACAGATACGCAGTATTTT. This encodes CASSVVSTDTQYF.

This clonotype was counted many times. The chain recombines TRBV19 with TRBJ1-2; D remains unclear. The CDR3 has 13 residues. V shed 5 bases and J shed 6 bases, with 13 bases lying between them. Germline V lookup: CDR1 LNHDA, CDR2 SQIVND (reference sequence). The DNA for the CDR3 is TGTGCCAGTAGTGATCGGAAGCGGGATGGCTACACCTTC. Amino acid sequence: CASSDRKRDGYTF. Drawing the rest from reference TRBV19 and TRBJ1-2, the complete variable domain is DGGITQSPKYLFRKEGQNVTLSCEQNLNHDAMYWYRQDPGQGLRLIYYSQIVNDFQKGDIAEGYSVSREKKESFPLTVTSAQKNPTAFYLCASSDRKRDGYTFGSGTRLTVV.

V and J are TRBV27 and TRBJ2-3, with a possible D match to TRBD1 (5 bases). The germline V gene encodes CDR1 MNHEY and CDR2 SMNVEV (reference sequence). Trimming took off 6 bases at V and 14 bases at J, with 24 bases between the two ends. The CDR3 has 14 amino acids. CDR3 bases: TGTGCCAGCAGGGCCCCCCTGGGGCAGACTCAGTTGTATTTT. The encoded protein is CASRAPLGQTQLYF.

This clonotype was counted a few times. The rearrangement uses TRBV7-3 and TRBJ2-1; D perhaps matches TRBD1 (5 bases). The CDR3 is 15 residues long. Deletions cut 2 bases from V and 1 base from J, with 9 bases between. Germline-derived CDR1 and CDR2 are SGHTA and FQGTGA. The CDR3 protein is CASSLGHSSYNEQFF. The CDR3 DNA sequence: TGTGCCAGCAGCTTAGGACACTCATCCTACAATGAGCAGTTCTTC.

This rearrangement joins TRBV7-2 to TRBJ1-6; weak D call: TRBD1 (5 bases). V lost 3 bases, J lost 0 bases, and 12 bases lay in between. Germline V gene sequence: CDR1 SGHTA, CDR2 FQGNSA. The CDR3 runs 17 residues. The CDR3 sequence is CASSFGRATSYNSPLHF. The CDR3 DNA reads TGTGCCAGCAGCTTCGGCAGGGCCACCTCCTATAATTCACCCCTCCACTTT.

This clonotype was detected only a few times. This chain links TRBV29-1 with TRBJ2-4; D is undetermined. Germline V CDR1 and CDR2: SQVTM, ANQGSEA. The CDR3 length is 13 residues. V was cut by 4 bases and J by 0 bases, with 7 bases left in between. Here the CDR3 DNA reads TGCAGCGTTGCGGCGATAGCCAAAAACATTCAGTACTTC. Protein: CSVAAIAKNIQYF.

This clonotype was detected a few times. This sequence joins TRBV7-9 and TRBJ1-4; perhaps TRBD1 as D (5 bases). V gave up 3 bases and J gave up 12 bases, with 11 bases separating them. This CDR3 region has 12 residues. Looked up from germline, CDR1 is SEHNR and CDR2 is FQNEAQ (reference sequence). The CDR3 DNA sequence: TGTGCCAGCAGCTTTGCCCTAGGGGAACTGTTTTTT. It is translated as CASSFALGELFF.

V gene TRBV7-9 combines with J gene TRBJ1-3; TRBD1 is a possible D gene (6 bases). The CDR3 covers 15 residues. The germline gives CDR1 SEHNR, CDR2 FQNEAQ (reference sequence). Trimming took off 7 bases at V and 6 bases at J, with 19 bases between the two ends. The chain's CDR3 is CASTLQGGGTNTIYF. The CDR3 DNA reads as TGTGCCAGCACACTTCAAGGGGGAGGAACAAACACCATATATTTT.

CDR3 residues: CAISESTGHENEQFF. The CDR3 bases are TGTGCCATCAGTGAGTCGACAGGCCACGAGAATGAGCAGTTCTTC. V gene TRBV10-3 combines with J gene TRBJ2-1; possibly TRBD1 for D (6 bases). Germline assignment: CDR1 ENHRY and CDR2 SYGVKD. The CDR3 contains 15 residues. Trimming took off 0 bases at V and 7 bases at J, with 13 bases between the two ends.

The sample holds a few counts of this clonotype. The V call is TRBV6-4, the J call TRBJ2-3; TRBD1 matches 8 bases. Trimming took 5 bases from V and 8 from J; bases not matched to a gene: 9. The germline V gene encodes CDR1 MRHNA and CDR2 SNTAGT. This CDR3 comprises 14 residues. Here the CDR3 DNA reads TGTGCCAGCAGTCCGGGGACAGGACGTGTTACGCAGTATTTT. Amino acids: CASSPGTGRVTQYF.

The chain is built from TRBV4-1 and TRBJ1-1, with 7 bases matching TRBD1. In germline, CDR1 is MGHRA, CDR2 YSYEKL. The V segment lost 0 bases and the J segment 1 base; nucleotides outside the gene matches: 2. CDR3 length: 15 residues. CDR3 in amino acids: CASSQEGTANTEAFF. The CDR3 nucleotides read TGCGCCAGCAGCCAAGAAGGGACAGCGAACACTGAAGCTTTCTTT.

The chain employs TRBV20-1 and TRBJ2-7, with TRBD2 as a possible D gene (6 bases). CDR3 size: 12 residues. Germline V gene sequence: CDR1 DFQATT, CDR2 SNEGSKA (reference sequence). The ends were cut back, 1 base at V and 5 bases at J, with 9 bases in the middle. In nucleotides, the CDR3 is TGCAGTGCTAGAGGGGCGGGGAACGAGCAGTACTTC. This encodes CSARGAGNEQYF.

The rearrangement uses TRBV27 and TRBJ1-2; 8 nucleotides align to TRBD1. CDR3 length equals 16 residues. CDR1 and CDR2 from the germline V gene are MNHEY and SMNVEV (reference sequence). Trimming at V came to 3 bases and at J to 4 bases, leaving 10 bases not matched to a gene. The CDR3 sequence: CASSFGGAGGGYGYTF. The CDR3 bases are TGTGCCAGCAGTTTTGGGGGGGCAGGGGGCGGCTATGGCTACACCTTC.

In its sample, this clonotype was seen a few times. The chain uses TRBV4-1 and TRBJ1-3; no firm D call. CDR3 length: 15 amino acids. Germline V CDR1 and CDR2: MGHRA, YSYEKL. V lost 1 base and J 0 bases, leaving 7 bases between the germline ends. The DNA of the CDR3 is TGCGCCAGCAGCCAAGGCGGGATCTCTGGAAACACCATATATTTT. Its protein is CASSQGGISGNTIYF.

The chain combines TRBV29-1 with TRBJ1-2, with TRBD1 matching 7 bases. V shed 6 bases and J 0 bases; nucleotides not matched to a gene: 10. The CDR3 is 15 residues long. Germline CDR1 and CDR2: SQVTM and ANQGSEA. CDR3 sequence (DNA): TGCAGCGTGTCCACACAGGGGCTCCCTAACTATGGCTACACCTTC. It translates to CSVSTQGLPNYGYTF.

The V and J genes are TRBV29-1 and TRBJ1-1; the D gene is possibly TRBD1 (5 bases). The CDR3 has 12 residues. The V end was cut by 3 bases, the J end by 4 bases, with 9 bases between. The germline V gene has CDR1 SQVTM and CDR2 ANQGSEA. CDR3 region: CSVDSGGTEAFF. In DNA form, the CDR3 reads TGCAGCGTTGATTCCGGGGGCACTGAAGCTTTCTTT.

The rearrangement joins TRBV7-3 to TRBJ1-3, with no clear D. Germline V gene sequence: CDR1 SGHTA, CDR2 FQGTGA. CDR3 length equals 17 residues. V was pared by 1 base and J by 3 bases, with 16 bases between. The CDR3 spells CASSLSAGHFGGNTIYF. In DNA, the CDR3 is TGTGCCAGCAGCTTAAGTGCAGGTCACTTCGGTGGAAACACCATATATTTT.

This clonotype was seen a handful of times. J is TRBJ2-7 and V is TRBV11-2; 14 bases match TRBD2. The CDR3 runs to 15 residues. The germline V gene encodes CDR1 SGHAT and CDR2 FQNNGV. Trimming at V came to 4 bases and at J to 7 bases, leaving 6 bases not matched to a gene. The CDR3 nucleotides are TGTGCCAGCAGCTCGGGACTAGCGGGGGTAGAAGAGCAGTACTTC. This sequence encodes CASSSGLAGVEEQYF. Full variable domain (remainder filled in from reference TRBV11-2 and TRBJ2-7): EAGVAQSPRYKIIEKRQSVAFWCNPISGHATLYWYQQILGQGPKLLIQFQNNGVVDDSQLPKDRFSAERLKGVDSTLKIQPAKLEDSAVYLCASSSGLAGVEEQYFGPGTRLTVT.

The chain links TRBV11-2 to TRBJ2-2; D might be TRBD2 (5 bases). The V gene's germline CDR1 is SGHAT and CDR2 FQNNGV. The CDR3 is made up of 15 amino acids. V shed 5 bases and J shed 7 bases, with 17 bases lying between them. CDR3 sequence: CASSPPYPAGGELFF. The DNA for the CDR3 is TGTGCCAGCAGCCCCCCATATCCGGCGGGCGGGGAGCTGTTTTTT.

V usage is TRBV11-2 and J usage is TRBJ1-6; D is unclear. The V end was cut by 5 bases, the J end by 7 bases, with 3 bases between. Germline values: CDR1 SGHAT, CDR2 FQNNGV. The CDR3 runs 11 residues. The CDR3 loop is CASSRNSPLHF. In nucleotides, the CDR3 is TGTGCCAGCAGCCGCAATTCACCCCTCCACTTT.